These 10 T cell receptor beta chains originate from one sample sequenced in a study of shared clonotypes between healthy human individuals. CD8 cells classed as naive were CD45RO-negative and positively selected for CCR7, excluding terminally differentiated effector memory CD45RA+ cells. Repertoires were generated with immunoSEQ multiplex PCR, while TCRdb's copy carries only in-frame clones and drops some. The table lists about 820,000 clones, 80% to 95% of them singletons. The specimen was naive CD8+ T cells sorted from blood. These receptors all stem from a young man in good health.

The J gene is TRBJ2-7, the V gene TRBV11-3; D could derive from TRBD1 or TRBD2 (6 bases each). Germline values: CDR1 SGHNT, CDR2 YENEEA. V was trimmed by 5 bases and J by 2 bases, leaving 13 bases between them. The CDR3 extends over 14 amino acids. CDR3 amino acids: CASSPRDTTYEQYF. CDR3 nucleotide sequence: TGTGCCAGCAGCCCGCGGGACACCACCTACGAGCAGTACTTC.

The chain has TRBV5-5 and TRBJ2-7; TRBD1 matches at 7 bases. The CDR3 totals 14 residues. Germline V gives CDR1 SGHKS, CDR2 YYEKEE (reference sequence). The V and J ends lost 4 bases and 3 bases, in that order; junction bases with no gene match: 7. CDR3 bases: TGTGCCAGCAGCCTGCCGGGACAGAACTACGAGCAGTACTTC. It codes for CASSLPGQNYEQYF.

This clone is a singleton in its sample. This rearrangement joins TRBV2 to TRBJ1-2, with 11 bases matching TRBD1. The CDR3 totals 17 residues. V shed 4 bases, J shed 2 bases, and the junction held 9 bases outside the gene matches. Germline CDR1 SNHLY, CDR2 FYNNEI. CDR3 sequence reads: CASSGSGGQGGNYGYTF. The CDR3 DNA sequence: TGTGCCAGCAGTGGTTCTGGGGGACAGGGGGGAAACTATGGCTACACCTTC.

This chain links TRBV18 with TRBJ2-1, with 8 bases identical to TRBD1. The J segment lost 8 bases and the V segment lost 2 bases, leaving 11 bases of the junction unmatched. The germline V gene has CDR1 KGHSH and CDR2 LQKENI. The CDR3 extends over 16 amino acids. For the CDR3, the DNA is TGTGCCAGCTCACCAAGGACAGGGACATACAATCATGAGCAGTTCTTC. Its translation is CASSPRTGTYNHEQFF.

The rearrangement joins TRBV11-2 to TRBJ2-3, with D possibly called TRBD1 or TRBD2 (5 bases each). V lost 5 bases and J 5 bases, leaving 23 bases between the germline ends. This CDR3 has 17 amino acids. CDR1 is SGHAT and CDR2 is FQNNGV in the germline V gene. This CDR3 is CASSPLYTSPGGDTQYF. The DNA for the CDR3 is TGTGCCAGCAGCCCTCTTTACACGTCACCTGGGGGAGATACGCAGTATTTT.

V and J are TRBV6-5 and TRBJ2-7; D is uncertain. Trimming cost V 7 bases and J 6 bases, with 22 bases left between them. Per the germline V gene, CDR1 is MNHEY and CDR2 is SVGAGI. This CDR3 is built from 15 residues. Here the CDR3 reads CASILGGSGLGEQYF. For the CDR3, the DNA is TGTGCCAGCATATTGGGTGGCTCCGGGCTAGGCGAGCAGTACTTC.

The rearrangement joins TRBV25-1 to TRBJ2-2; 7 bases line up with TRBD1. Trimming cost V 2 bases and J 5 bases; bases outside gene matches: 2. The CDR3 length is 14 residues. Per germline, CDR1 MGHDK and CDR2 SYGVNS. The CDR3 is CASSEPTGTGELFF. In DNA form, the CDR3 reads TGTGCCAGCAGTGAACCGACAGGGACCGGGGAGCTGTTTTTT.

The V call is TRBV11-2, the J call TRBJ1-1; the match to TRBD1 covers 9 bases. V gave up 4 bases and J gave up 5 bases; unmatched junction bases: 8. CDR1 is SGHAT, CDR2 FQNNGV, per germline. The CDR3 is made up of 15 amino acids. CDR3 sequence reads: CASSSSGQGGTEAFF. DNA of the CDR3: TGTGCCAGCAGCTCTTCGGGACAGGGAGGGACTGAAGCTTTCTTT.

V is TRBV7-9 and J is TRBJ2-7; D is uncertain. The V gene's germline CDR1 is SEHNR and CDR2 FQNEAQ (reference sequence). The ends were cut back, 3 bases at V and 5 bases at J, with 20 bases in the middle. This CDR3 region has 16 residues. The CDR3 loop is CASSFFSGKILNEQYF. CDR3 nucleotide sequence: TGTGCCAGCAGCTTCTTCTCTGGGAAGATCCTTAACGAGCAGTACTTC.

This chain connects TRBV5-1 to TRBJ2-7, with 12 positions matching TRBD2. This CDR3 region has 17 residues. V was pared by 1 base and J by 2 bases, with 7 bases of the junction left unmatched. Germline CDR1 reads SGHRS; CDR2 reads YFSETQ. The CDR3 loop is CASSLTSGRTSTYEQYF. The CDR3 region has the DNA TGCGCCAGCAGCTTGACTAGCGGGAGGACGTCAACCTACGAGCAGTACTTC.